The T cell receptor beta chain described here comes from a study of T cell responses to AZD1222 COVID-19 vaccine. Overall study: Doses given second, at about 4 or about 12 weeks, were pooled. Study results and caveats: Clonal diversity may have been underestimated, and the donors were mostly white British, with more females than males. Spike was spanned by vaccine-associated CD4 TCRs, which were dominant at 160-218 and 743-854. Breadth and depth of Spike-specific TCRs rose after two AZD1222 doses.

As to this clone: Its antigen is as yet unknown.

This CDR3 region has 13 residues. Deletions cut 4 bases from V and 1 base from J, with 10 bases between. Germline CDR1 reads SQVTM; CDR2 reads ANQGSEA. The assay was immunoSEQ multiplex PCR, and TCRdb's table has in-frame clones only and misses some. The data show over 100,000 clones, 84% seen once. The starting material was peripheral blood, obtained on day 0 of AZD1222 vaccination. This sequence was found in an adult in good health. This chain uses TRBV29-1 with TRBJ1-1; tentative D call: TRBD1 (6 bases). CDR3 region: CSVGRGGNTEAFF. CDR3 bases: TGCAGCGTTGGAAGAGGGGGGAACACTGAAGCTTTCTTT.